One and the same sample provided the 21 T cell receptor beta chains below, sequenced in a study of blood T cells in healthy people across ages. For the second PCR, which ran for about 6 to 11 cycles, a sample-barcoded 5' primer and a J-beta primer mix were used. TCRdb redid the calling of the 5' RACE reads with MiXCR, one entry per CDR3 protein. The data show around 1.1 million distinct CDR3 sequences, 35% to 40% seen once. Sequenced material: blood. These receptors were collected from a man aged 18 to 30 in good health.

In DNA, the CDR3 is TGTGCCAGCAGCCGGAATATCAGGGATTCACCCCTCCACTTT. It yields the protein CASSRNIRDSPLHF. The V gene is TRBV14, the J gene TRBJ1-6; TRBD1 might be the D (5 bases). The CDR3 contains 14 residues. Germline lookup yields CDR1 SGHDN and CDR2 FVKESK. V was shortened by 4 bases and J by 8 bases, with 12 bases between the two germline ends.

V is TRBV7-2 and J is TRBJ2-1; either TRBD1 or TRBD2 may supply D (7 bases each). The CDR3 totals 16 residues. V shed 4 bases and J shed 2 bases, with 15 bases lying between them. Germline lookup yields CDR1 SGHTA and CDR2 FQGNSA. CDR3 in DNA: TGTGCCAGCAGCTCCCAGGGGGGGGTCCCCTACAATGAGCAGTTCTTC. Translated: CASSSQGGVPYNEQFF.

This clonotype was seen a few times. The V call is TRBV2, the J call TRBJ1-2, with D perhaps matching TRBD1 (6 bases). The CDR3 covers 16 residues. Trimming left V 7 bases short and J 0 bases short, with 18 bases between. CDR1 is SNHLY, CDR2 FYNNEI, per germline. The CDR3 DNA reads as TGTGCCAGCACCAACCTGCAACAGGGCCCTAACTATGGCTACACCTTC. Protein sequence: CASTNLQQGPNYGYTF.

This clonotype was seen a handful of times. The CDR3 nucleotides read TGTGCCAGCAGTCCCTTGGGACAGGAAAATTCCTACGAGCAGTACTTC. Its translation is CASSPLGQENSYEQYF. This chain uses TRBV27 with TRBJ2-7, with 8 positions matching TRBD1. The junction had 10 bases not matched to a gene; V was cut back by 5 bases and J by 1 base. Germline-derived CDR1 and CDR2 are MNHEY and SMNVEV (reference sequence). The CDR3 extends over 16 amino acids.

This clonotype showed up just a few times. V usage is TRBV27 and J usage is TRBJ1-2, with D perhaps matching TRBD1 (5 bases). Trimming took 1 base from V and 4 from J, leaving 19 bases between them. Germline V gives CDR1 MNHEY, CDR2 SMNVEV (reference sequence). The CDR3 sequence is 17 residues long. The CDR3 loop is CASSLFGTDRDRYGYTF. The CDR3 region has the DNA TGTGCCAGCAGTTTATTTGGGACTGACAGAGATCGCTATGGCTACACCTTC.

The rearrangement links TRBV12-3 or TRBV12-4 to TRBJ2-7; the D gene could be TRBD1 or TRBD2 (5 bases each). Gene TRBJ2-5 matches the end of the DNA better, so the J call may be wrong. The CDR3 sequence is 13 residues long. The CDR3 DNA reads as TGTGCCAGCAGTTTCGACAGCGGCGGGACCCAGTACTTC. It translates to CASSFDSGGTQYF.

Here the CDR3 reads CASSLGGPINEKLFF. The CDR3 bases are TGTGCCAGCAGTTTAGGCGGGCCGATTAATGAAAAACTGTTTTTT. The chain couples TRBV12-3 or TRBV12-4 to TRBJ1-4; D not resolved. The CDR3 loop spans 15 amino acids. V was trimmed by 1 base and J by 4 bases, leaving 10 bases between them.

There are a few counts of this clonotype. V and J are TRBV7-9 and TRBJ2-3, with no clear D. The CDR3 spans 15 residues. Germline assignment: CDR1 SEHNR and CDR2 FQNEAQ (reference sequence). V dropped 1 base and J dropped 0 bases, with 8 bases sitting between them. CDR3 sequence: CASSLGAPSTDTQYF. The CDR3 DNA reads TGTGCCAGCAGCTTAGGTGCCCCTAGCACAGATACGCAGTATTTT.

This chain uses TRBV7-3 with TRBJ2-5, with D possibly matching TRBD2 (6 bases). CDR3 length: 15 residues. From germline, CDR1 is SGHTA and CDR2 FQGTGA. With 5 bases removed from V and 2 bases from J, the gap between germline ends came to 15 bases. The CDR3 region has the DNA TGTGCCAGCAGCCAAACAGGCGGGGAACAAGAGACCCAGTACTTC. Residues: CASSQTGGEQETQYF.

This clonotype was seen only a few times. The chain joins TRBV20-1 to TRBJ1-1; possibly TRBD1 for D (5 bases). The V gene lost 0 bases and the J gene lost 0 bases, with 17 bases spanning the gap. Germline lookup yields CDR1 DFQATT and CDR2 SNEGSKA (reference sequence). The CDR3 loop spans 17 amino acids. In nucleotides, the CDR3 is TGCAGTGCTAGAGATGGCCGGGCAGGGAGGGTGAACACTGAAGCTTTCTTT. It yields the protein CSARDGRAGRVNTEAFF.

There are a few counts of this clonotype. The junction departs from germline at one end; a sequencing error may be responsible. The DNA of the CDR3 is TGTGCCAGTAGCTCAGGGCAGGGCGTAAATACGCAGTATTTT. The encoded protein is CASSSGQGVNTQYF. This chain joins TRBV5-4 and TRBJ2-3; a possible D gene is TRBD1 (5 bases). This CDR3 region has 14 residues. CDR1 SGHNT and CDR2 YYREEE come from the germline V gene (reference sequence).

This clonotype was recorded a few times. The V and J genes are TRBV6-6 and TRBJ1-2; the D is unclear. Germline V gives CDR1 MNHNY, CDR2 SVGAGI (reference sequence). The CDR3 is 13 residues long. V lost 4 bases to trimming and J lost 2 bases, with 8 bases between them. Here the CDR3 DNA reads TGTGCCAGCAGTTCAACTCCCAACTATGGCTACACCTTC. Its protein is CASSSTPNYGYTF.

The V gene is TRBV12-3 or TRBV12-4, the J gene TRBJ2-2; D possibly matches TRBD1 or TRBD2 (5 bases each). Trimming left V 3 bases short and J 6 bases short, with 14 bases between. The CDR3 has 15 amino acids. In nucleotides, the CDR3 is TGTGCCAGCAGTTTCCGGGACCCCGGAGCCGGGGAGCTGTTTTTT. Protein sequence: CASSFRDPGAGELFF.

The V gene is TRBV7-2, the J gene TRBJ1-4; weak D call: TRBD1 (6 bases). The V and J ends lost 0 bases and 3 bases respectively, with 8 bases between them. Germline V gives CDR1 SGHTA, CDR2 FQGNSA. The length of the CDR3 is 15 residues. This chain's CDR3 is CASSLAGAANEKLFF. CDR3 coding DNA: TGTGCCAGCAGCTTAGCGGGGGCTGCTAATGAAAAACTGTTTTTT.

Here the CDR3 DNA reads TGCGCCAGCAGCCAAGGAGGTGGGTTGAGGGGGAGGGACACTGAAGCTTTCTTT. This translates into CASSQGGGLRGRDTEAFF. This chain uses TRBV4-1 with TRBJ1-1; maybe TRBD1 (6 bases). V lost 1 base and J 3 bases, leaving 21 bases between the germline ends. Germline CDR1 and CDR2: MGHRA and YSYEKL. There are 18 residues in the CDR3.

Only a few counts were recorded for this clonotype. CDR3 bases: TGCAGTGCTACGGAGGGGACGGATTTATATGGCTACACCTTC. Amino acid sequence: CSATEGTDLYGYTF. The chain has TRBV20-1 and TRBJ1-2, with D possibly TRBD1 on 5 matching bases. The CDR3 runs 14 residues. V gave up 4 bases and J gave up 5 bases, with 17 bases separating them. CDR1 and CDR2 (germline): DFQATT, SNEGSKA (reference sequence).

This clonotype occurred a few times. The rearrangement uses TRBV6-5 and TRBJ2-4; TRBD2 agrees at 11 bases. Germline trimming cut 6 bases from V and 7 bases from J; bases unmatched to any gene: 11. Germline V gene data show CDR1 as MNHEY and CDR2 as SVGAGI. This CDR3 is 16 amino acids long. The CDR3 region has the DNA TGTGCCAGCAGCCCCAAACAGACTAGCGGGGTTAACATTCAGTACTTC. Its protein is CASSPKQTSGVNIQYF.

The chain links TRBV6-2 or TRBV6-3 to TRBJ2-7, with D tentatively TRBD1 (6 bases). Deletions cut 0 bases from V and 7 bases from J, with 22 bases between. The CDR3 extends over 17 amino acids. CDR1 and CDR2 from the germline V gene are MNHEY and SVGEGT. The CDR3 DNA reads as TGTGCCAGCAGTTACTCGTTGAAGGACAGAGTGAGCGATGAGCAGTACTTC. Translating gives CASSYSLKDRVSDEQYF.

This clonotype has ten or more counts. The rearrangement links TRBV20-1 to TRBJ2-1, with D perhaps matching TRBD2 (6 bases). The CDR3 has 11 amino acids. The V gene lost 2 bases and the J gene lost 11 bases, with 10 bases spanning the gap. The germline gives CDR1 DFQATT, CDR2 SNEGSKA (reference sequence). The CDR3 loop reads CSARLRDQQFF. The CDR3 DNA reads as TGCAGTGCTAGATTGCGGGACCAGCAGTTCTTC.

This clonotype has just a few counts. This sequence joins TRBV7-9 and TRBJ1-2; TRBD1 aligns across 7 bases. CDR1 is SEHNR, CDR2 FQNEAQ, per germline (reference sequence). Trimming cost V 6 bases and J 0 bases; bases outside gene matches: 7. The CDR3 has 15 amino acids. CDR3 residues: CASSFTGTANYGYTF. The CDR3 DNA sequence: TGTGCCAGCAGTTTCACCGGGACAGCTAACTATGGCTACACCTTC.

The V gene is TRBV7-3, the J gene TRBJ2-1; 14 bases map to TRBD2. V lost 3 bases, J lost 6 bases, and 4 bases stayed unmatched. The germline V gene encodes CDR1 SGHTA and CDR2 FQGTGA. This CDR3 comprises 16 residues. CDR3 region: CASSFTTSGGANEQFF. CDR3 in DNA: TGTGCCAGCAGCTTCACGACTAGCGGGGGGGCCAATGAGCAGTTCTTC.